This record concerns one T cell receptor beta chain sequence. Its antigen remains unknown. Treatment of the sample: oral pan-JAK inhibitor, 5-10 mg twice daily. CDR1 and CDR2 (germline): SQVTM, ANQGSEA. V shed 7 bases and J shed 1 base, with 10 bases lying between them. The CDR3 runs 12 residues. This sample was included in a study of CD8+ T cells in alopecia areata. Study summary: Treated patients swallowed 5 to 10 mg of oral tofacitinib twice daily. The protocol delivered tofacitinib for 6 to 18 months, then withdrew it for 6 months. General study results and limits: Resident alphabeta T-cell populations of normal skin are likewise subject to sequencing in scalp samples. Under tofacitinib, fewer expanded CD8+ clones appeared among the top 100 scalp clones.

Extracted RNA was reverse transcribed into cDNA, the sequencing template. Clones were read by immunoSEQ multiplex PCR, and TCRdb kept only the in-frame ones, dropping some. The sample records 110,000 or so clones, roughly 58% being singletons. V gene TRBV29-1 combines with J gene TRBJ1-1; D not resolved. This sample comprised CD8+ T cells sorted from blood, obtained at week 4, from a patient treated with tofacitinib. The sequence came from a human donor with alopecia areata. The CDR3 nucleotides are TGCAGCGACTTAGACGCGAACACTGAAGCTTTCTTT. This codes for CSDLDANTEAFF.